The 14 T cell receptor beta chains listed next were all sequenced from one sample in a study of control samples from healthy donors and cancer patients. Profiled with immunoSEQ multiplex PCR; TCRdb holds only in-frame clones, not every one. In the table there are 150,000 to 200,000 clones, 91% of which are singletons. Sample: blood. These receptors all come from a woman aged 25 to 45 in good health.

The V call is TRBV9, the J call TRBJ2-7, with 10 nucleotides matching TRBD2. The CDR3 has 16 amino acids. Germline trimming cut 4 bases from V and 0 bases from J; bases unmatched to any gene: 7. Germline-derived CDR1 and CDR2 are SGDLS and YYNGEE. The CDR3 DNA reads TGTGCCAGCAGCCCCCCCGGGACTAGCGACTCCTACGAGCAGTACTTC. It translates to CASSPPGTSDSYEQYF.

V gene TRBV18 combines with J gene TRBJ2-7; D gene uncertain. The CDR3 loop spans 14 amino acids. Germline V CDR1 and CDR2: KGHSH, LQKENI. Trimming took off 0 bases at V and 3 bases at J, with 9 bases between the two ends. The CDR3 protein is CASSPPARDYEQYF. CDR3 nucleotide sequence: TGTGCCAGCTCACCACCGGCCAGAGACTACGAGCAGTACTTC.

This clone is a singleton in its sample. The J gene is TRBJ1-4, the V gene TRBV28; D perhaps matches TRBD1 (5 bases). This CDR3 has 15 amino acids. Germline-derived CDR1 and CDR2 are MDHEN and SYDVKM. Trimming removed 3 bases at V and 5 bases at J, with 13 bases between. CDR3 loop: CASSFAGRRNEKLFF. In DNA form, the CDR3 reads TGTGCCAGCAGTTTTGCGGGACGTAGAAATGAAAAACTGTTTTTT.

For this clone: Other DNA sequences in this sample translate to the same CDR3. The CDR3 DNA is TGTGCCAGCAGTTACTCCAGCACAGATACGCAGTATTTT. It translates to CASSYSSTDTQYF. The chain joins TRBV6-5 to TRBJ2-3; D gene uncertain. Per germline, CDR1 MNHEY and CDR2 SVGAGI. CDR3 length equals 13 residues. With 0 bases removed from V and 0 bases from J, the gap between germline ends came to 1 base.

With respect to this clone: This sample also contains other DNA sequences that code for the same CDR3. V and J are TRBV5-1 and TRBJ1-1; no definite D call. CDR3 length: 14 residues. The ends were cut back, 0 bases at V and 1 base at J, with 7 bases in the middle. The germline gives CDR1 SGHRS, CDR2 YFSETQ. DNA for the CDR3: TGCGCCAGCAGCTTGGGGTGGGGGAACACTGAAGCTTTCTTT. This encodes CASSLGWGNTEAFF.

The CDR3 region has the DNA TGTGCCAGCAGCCCGACAGGGTCTAGCAATCAGCCCCAGCATTTT. Residues: CASSPTGSSNQPQHF. This chain connects TRBV28 to TRBJ1-5; 7 bases are shared with TRBD1. The CDR3 sequence is 15 residues long. The germline gives CDR1 MDHEN, CDR2 SYDVKM. The J segment lost 0 bases and the V segment lost 6 bases, leaving 5 bases of the junction unmatched.

The rearrangement joins TRBV10-1 to TRBJ1-5; 8 nucleotides line up with TRBD1. CDR3 size: 16 residues. Germline CDR1 WNHNN, CDR2 SYGVQD (reference sequence). J lost 1 base, V lost 5 bases, and 7 bases had no gene match. Written as DNA, the CDR3 is TGCGCCAGCAGTTCCACAGGGGGGATGAGCAATCAGCCCCAGCATTTT. Translating gives CASSSTGGMSNQPQHF.

V and J are TRBV6-5 and TRBJ2-2; 11 bases line up with TRBD2. V gave up 2 bases and J gave up 2 bases; unmatched junction bases: 1. This CDR3 contains 16 residues. Germline values: CDR1 MNHEY, CDR2 SVGAGI. DNA of the CDR3: TGTGCCAGCAGTTACGGGACTAGCGGTAACACCGGGGAGCTGTTTTTT. Translating gives CASSYGTSGNTGELFF.

CDR3 residues: CASRPDRGLGYGYTF. CDR3 DNA sequence: TGTGCCAGCAGACCGGACAGGGGGCTTGGCTATGGCTACACCTTC. The chain is built from TRBV2 and TRBJ1-2; TRBD1 matches at 11 bases. Germline V gene data show CDR1 as SNHLY and CDR2 as FYNNEI. The CDR3 runs to 15 residues. Trimming removed 6 bases from V and 4 bases from J; junction bases left unmatched: 7.

This clone was seen only once. Different DNA sequences within this sample yield the same CDR3. The CDR3 coding sequence is TGTGCCAGCAGCTTAGGGACAGGATCCTACAATGAGCAGTTCTTC. This encodes CASSLGTGSYNEQFF. V and J are TRBV7-9 and TRBJ2-1, with 7 bases aligning to TRBD1. Germline V gene data show CDR1 as SEHNR and CDR2 as FQNEAQ (reference sequence). The CDR3 is made up of 15 amino acids. With V trimmed by 1 base and J by 1 base, 1 base remained unmatched.

The V gene is TRBV19, the J gene TRBJ2-1; D may match TRBD1 or TRBD2 (7 bases each). Germline CDR1 reads LNHDA; CDR2 reads SQIVND (reference sequence). V was clipped by 6 bases and J by 5 bases, with 14 bases between them. This CDR3 is 14 amino acids long. The CDR3 spells CASREAGGDNEQFF. The CDR3, as DNA: TGTGCCAGTAGGGAGGCAGGGGGGGACAATGAGCAGTTCTTC. Looking up the rest from reference TRBV19 and TRBJ2-1 gives the full variable domain: DGGITQSPKYLFRKEGQNVTLSCEQNLNHDAMYWYRQDPGQGLRLIYYSQIVNDFQKGDIAEGYSVSREKKESFPLTVTSAQKNPTAFYLCASREAGGDNEQFFGPGTRLTVL.

Here the CDR3 reads CASSDRGRNYGYTF. CDR3 in DNA: TGTGCCAGCAGTGACAGGGGGCGTAACTATGGCTACACCTTC. V usage is TRBV25-1 and J usage is TRBJ1-2; 8 bases line up with TRBD1. Per the germline V gene, CDR1 is MGHDK and CDR2 is SYGVNS. There are 14 residues in the CDR3. The V gene end was trimmed by 3 bases and the J gene end by 1 base; junction bases not matched to a gene: 1.

The chain recombines TRBV29-1 with TRBJ1-2; 7 nucleotides match TRBD1. This CDR3 is 12 amino acids long. CDR1 and CDR2 (germline): SQVTM, ANQGSEA. Trimming cost V 6 bases and J 2 bases; bases outside gene matches: 3. CDR3 amino acids: CSVGQANYGYTF. In nucleotides, the CDR3 is TGCAGCGTCGGACAGGCCAACTATGGCTACACCTTC. Using reference TRBV29-1 and TRBJ1-2 for the parts outside the CDR3, the full variable domain is SAVISQKPSRDICQRGTSLTIQCQVDSQVTMMFWYRQQPGQSLTLIATANQGSEATYESGFVIDKFPISRPNLTFSTLTVSNMSPEDSSIYLCSVGQANYGYTFGSGTRLTVV.

The V call is TRBV6-5, the J call TRBJ2-7; D is perhaps TRBD1 (6 bases). CDR1 and CDR2 (germline): MNHEY, SVGAGI. The CDR3 is made up of 14 amino acids. V was shortened by 3 bases and J by 0 bases, with 9 bases between the two germline ends. As DNA, the CDR3 is TGTGCCAGCAGTTATGGACAGAGCTCCTACGAGCAGTACTTC. It translates to CASSYGQSSYEQYF.